This T cell receptor beta chain was recorded in a study of cytomegalovirus exposure and HLA in healthy donors. A note on this clone: Its antigen is unknown. Compared with germline, one end of the junction differs, possibly owing to a read error. This sample also contains other DNA sequences that code for the same CDR3.

Regarding the study as a whole: In a later analysis, donors in an Asian-associated ancestry cluster reportedly had fewer N-insertions in productive TCRs than the cohort mean. TCR beta V- and J-gene trimming was later associated with a missense DCLRE1C variant.

The PCR employed 60 Vbeta primers together with 13 Jbeta primers. This table comes from immunoSEQ multiplex PCR, and its TCRdb copy is limited to in-frame clones, with some not included. The data show about 190,000 clones, around 75% seen once. The CDR3 extends over 14 amino acids. Germline V gene lookup returns CDR1 SGHRS and CDR2 YFSETQ. The sequence was obtained from a woman in her thirties in good health and CMV-seronegative. The V gene is TRBV5-1, the J gene TRBJ1-1; 11 nucleotides match TRBD1. The sequenced sample was PBMCs. CDR3 DNA: TGCGCCAGCGGCAGGACAGGGGGCTACACCGAAGCTTTCTTT. Protein: CASGRTGGYTEAFF. The whole variable domain, remainder taken from reference TRBV5-1 and TRBJ1-1, is KAGVTQTPRYLIKTRGQQVTLSCSPISGHRSVSWYQQTPGQGLQFLFEYFSETQRNKGNFPGRFSGRQFSNSRSEMNVSTLELGDSALYLCASGRTGGYTEAFFGQGTRLTVV.